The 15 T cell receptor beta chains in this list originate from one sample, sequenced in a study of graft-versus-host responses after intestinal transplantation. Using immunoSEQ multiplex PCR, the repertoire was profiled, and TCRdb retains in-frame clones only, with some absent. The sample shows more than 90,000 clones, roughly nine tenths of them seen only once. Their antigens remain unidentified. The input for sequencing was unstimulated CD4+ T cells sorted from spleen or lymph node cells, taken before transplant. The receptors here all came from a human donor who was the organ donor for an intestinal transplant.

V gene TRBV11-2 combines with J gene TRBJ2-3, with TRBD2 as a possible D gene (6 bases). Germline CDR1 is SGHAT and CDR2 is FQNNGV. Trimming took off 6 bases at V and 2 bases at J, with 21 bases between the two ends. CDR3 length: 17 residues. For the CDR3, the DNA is TGTGCCAGCAGTTACGACTATCTGCGGGGCTTCACAGATACGCAGTATTTT. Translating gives CASSYDYLRGFTDTQYF.

CDR3 sequence: CASTINPAVSYNEQFF. The CDR3 bases are TGTGCCAGCACCATAAACCCAGCGGTCTCCTACAATGAGCAGTTCTTC. The chain is built from TRBV28 and TRBJ2-1; D is perhaps TRBD2 (5 bases). Trimming cost V 7 bases and J 0 bases, with 16 bases left between them. The CDR3 has 16 residues. Germline CDR1 MDHEN, CDR2 SYDVKM.

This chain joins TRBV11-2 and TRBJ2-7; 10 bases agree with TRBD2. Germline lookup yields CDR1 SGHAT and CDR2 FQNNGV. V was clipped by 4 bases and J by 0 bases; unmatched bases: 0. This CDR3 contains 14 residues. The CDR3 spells CASSWTSGSYEQYF. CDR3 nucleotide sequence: TGTGCCAGCAGCTGGACTAGCGGCTCCTACGAGCAGTACTTC.

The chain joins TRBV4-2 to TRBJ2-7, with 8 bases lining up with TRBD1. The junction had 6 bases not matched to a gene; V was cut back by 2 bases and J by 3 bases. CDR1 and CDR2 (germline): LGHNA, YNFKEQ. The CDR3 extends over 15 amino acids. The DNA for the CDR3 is TGTGCCAGCAGCCAAATAACGGGACAGGTCTACGAGCAGTACTTC. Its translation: CASSQITGQVYEQYF.

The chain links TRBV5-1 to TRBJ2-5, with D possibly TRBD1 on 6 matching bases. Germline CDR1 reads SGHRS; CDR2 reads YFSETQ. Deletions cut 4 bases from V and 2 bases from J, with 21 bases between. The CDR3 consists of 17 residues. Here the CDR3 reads CASSLGHNLPQQETQYF. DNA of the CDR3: TGCGCCAGCAGCCTGGGACACAACTTACCCCAACAAGAGACCCAGTACTTC.

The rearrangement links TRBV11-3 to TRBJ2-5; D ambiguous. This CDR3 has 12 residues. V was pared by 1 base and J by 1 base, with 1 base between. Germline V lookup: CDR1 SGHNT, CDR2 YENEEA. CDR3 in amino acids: CASSLGQETQYF. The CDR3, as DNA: TGTGCCAGCAGCTTAGGCCAAGAGACCCAGTACTTC.

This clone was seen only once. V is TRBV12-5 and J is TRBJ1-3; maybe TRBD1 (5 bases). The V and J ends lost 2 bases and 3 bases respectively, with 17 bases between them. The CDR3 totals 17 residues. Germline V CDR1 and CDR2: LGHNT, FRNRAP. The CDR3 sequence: CASGLTTGGVGGNTIYF. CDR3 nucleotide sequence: TGTGCTAGTGGTTTGACCACCGGAGGGGTGGGTGGAAACACCATATATTTT.

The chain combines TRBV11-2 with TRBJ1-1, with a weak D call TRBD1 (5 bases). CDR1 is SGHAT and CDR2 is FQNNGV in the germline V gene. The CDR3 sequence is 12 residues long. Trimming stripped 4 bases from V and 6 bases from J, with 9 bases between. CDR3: CASSSGAAEAFF. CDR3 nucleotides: TGTGCCAGCAGCTCTGGGGCGGCTGAAGCTTTCTTT. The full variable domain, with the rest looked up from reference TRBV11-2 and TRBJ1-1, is EAGVAQSPRYKIIEKRQSVAFWCNPISGHATLYWYQQILGQGPKLLIQFQNNGVVDDSQLPKDRFSAERLKGVDSTLKIQPAKLEDSAVYLCASSSGAAEAFFGQGTRLTVV.

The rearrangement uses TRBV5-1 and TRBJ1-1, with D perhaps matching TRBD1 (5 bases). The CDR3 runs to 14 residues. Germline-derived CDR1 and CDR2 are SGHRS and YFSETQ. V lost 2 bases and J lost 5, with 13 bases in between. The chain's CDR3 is CASSFSGLRTEAFF. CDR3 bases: TGCGCCAGCAGCTTCTCAGGGTTAAGAACTGAAGCTTTCTTT.

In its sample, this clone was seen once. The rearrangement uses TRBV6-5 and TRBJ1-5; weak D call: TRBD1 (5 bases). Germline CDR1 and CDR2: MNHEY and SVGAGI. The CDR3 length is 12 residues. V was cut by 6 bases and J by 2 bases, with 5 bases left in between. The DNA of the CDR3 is TGTGCCAGCAGGGGGCGCAATCAGCCCCAGCATTTT. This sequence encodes CASRGRNQPQHF.

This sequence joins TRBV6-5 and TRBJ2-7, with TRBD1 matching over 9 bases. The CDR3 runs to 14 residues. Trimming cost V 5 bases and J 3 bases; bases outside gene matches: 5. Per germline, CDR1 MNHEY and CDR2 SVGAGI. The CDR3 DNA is TGTGCCAGCAGTATGACGACAGGGGGCTACGAGCAGTACTTC. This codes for CASSMTTGGYEQYF.

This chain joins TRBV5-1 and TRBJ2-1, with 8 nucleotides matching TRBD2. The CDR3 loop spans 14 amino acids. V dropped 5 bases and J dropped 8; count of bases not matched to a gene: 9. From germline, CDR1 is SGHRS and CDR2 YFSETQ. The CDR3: CASSRVGSGDEQFF. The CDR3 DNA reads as TGCGCCAGCAGTCGAGTGGGTAGCGGGGATGAGCAGTTCTTC.

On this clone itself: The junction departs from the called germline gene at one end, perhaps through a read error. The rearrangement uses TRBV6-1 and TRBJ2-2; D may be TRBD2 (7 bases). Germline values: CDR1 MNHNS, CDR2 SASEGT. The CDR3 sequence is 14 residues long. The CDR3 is CASRGQTGGGQLFF. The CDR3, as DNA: TGTGCCAGCAGAGGACAAACGGGGGGCGGGCAGCTGTTTTTT.

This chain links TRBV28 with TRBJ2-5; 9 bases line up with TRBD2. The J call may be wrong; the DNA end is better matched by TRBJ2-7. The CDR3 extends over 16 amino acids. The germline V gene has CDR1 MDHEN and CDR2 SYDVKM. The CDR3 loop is CASSLSGLAGRGEQYF. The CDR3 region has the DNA TGTGCCAGCAGTTTGTCTGGGCTAGCGGGGAGGGGCGAGCAGTACTTC.

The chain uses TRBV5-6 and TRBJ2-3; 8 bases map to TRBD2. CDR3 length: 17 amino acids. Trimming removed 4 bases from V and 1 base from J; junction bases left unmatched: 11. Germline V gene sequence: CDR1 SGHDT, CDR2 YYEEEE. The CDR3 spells CASSPLRAGVGTDTQYF. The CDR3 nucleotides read TGTGCCAGCAGCCCGCTTAGAGCGGGAGTCGGCACAGATACGCAGTATTTT.